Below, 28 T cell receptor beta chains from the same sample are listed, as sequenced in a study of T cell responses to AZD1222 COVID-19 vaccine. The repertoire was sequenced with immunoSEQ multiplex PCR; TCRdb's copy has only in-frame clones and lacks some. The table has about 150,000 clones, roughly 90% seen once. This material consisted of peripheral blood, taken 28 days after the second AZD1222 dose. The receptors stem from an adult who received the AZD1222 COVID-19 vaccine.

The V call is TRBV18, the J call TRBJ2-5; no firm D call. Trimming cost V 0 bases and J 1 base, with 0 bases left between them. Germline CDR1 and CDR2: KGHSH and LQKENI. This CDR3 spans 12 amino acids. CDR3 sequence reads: CASSPPQETQYF. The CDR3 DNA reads TGTGCCAGCTCACCACCCCAAGAGACCCAGTACTTC.

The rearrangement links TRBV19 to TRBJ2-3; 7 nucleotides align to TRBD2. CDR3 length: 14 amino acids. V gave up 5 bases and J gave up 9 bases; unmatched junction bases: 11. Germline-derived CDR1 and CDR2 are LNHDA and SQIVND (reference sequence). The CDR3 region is CASSSRSAGDTQYF. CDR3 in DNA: TGTGCCAGTAGTTCCCGCTCTGCGGGAGACACGCAGTATTTT.

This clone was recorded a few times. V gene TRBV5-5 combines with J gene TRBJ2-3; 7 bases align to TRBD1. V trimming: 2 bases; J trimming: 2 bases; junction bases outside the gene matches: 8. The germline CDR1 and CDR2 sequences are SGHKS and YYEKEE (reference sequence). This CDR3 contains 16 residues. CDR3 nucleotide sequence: TGTGCCAGCAGCTTTCTGACAGGGTCCCCCACAGATACGCAGTATTTT. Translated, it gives CASSFLTGSPTDTQYF. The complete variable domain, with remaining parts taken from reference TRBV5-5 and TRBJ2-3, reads DAGVTQSPTHLIKTRGQQVTLRCSPISGHKSVSWYQQVLGQGPQFIFQYYEKEERGRGNFPDRFSARQFPNYSSELNVNALLLGDSALYLCASSFLTGSPTDTQYFGPGTRLTVL.

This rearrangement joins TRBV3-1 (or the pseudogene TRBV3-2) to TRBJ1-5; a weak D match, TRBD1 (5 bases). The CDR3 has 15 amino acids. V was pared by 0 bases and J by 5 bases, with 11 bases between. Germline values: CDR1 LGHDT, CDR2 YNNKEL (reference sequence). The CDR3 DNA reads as TGTGCCAGCAGCCAAGATACGACAGCATATCAGCCCCAGCATTTT. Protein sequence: CASSQDTTAYQPQHF.

The CDR3, as DNA: TGTGCCAGCTCACTTGGGACAGGGAGCAATCAGCCCCAGCATTTT. This gives the protein CASSLGTGSNQPQHF. The rearrangement joins TRBV18 to TRBJ1-5, with 9 nucleotides matching TRBD1. CDR1 and CDR2 from the germline V gene are KGHSH and LQKENI. V gave up 4 bases and J gave up 1 base; unmatched junction bases: 2. The CDR3 is 15 residues long.

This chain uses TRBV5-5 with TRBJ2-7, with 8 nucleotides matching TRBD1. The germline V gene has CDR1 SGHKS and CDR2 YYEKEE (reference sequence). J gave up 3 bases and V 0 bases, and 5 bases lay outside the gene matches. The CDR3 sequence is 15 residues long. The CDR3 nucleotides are TGTGCCAGCAGCTTGGGTAAAGGACAGGGCTACGAGCAGTACTTC. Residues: CASSLGKGQGYEQYF.

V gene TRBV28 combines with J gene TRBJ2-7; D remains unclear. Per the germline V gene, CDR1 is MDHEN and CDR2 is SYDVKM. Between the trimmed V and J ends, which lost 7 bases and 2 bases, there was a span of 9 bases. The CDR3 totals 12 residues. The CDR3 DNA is TGTGCCAGCACCGTACCCCCCTACGAGCAGTACTTC. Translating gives CASTVPPYEQYF.

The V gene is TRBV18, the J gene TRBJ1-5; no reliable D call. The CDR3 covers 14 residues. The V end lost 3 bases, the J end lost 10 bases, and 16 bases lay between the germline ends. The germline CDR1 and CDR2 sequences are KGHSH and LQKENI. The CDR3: CASSPQTRGLPQHF. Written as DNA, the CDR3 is TGTGCCAGCTCACCCCAGACACGGGGTCTTCCCCAGCATTTT.

DNA for the CDR3: TGTGCCAGCAGTGAAGTGTGGGGACAGGGGGCTTTCTTT. The encoded protein is CASSEVWGQGAFF. The V gene is TRBV6-1, the J gene TRBJ1-1, with TRBD1 matching 10 bases. This CDR3 spans 13 amino acids. The germline V gene has CDR1 MNHNS and CDR2 SASEGT. Losses at the gene ends were 1 base for V and 11 bases for J; bases not matched to a gene: 4.

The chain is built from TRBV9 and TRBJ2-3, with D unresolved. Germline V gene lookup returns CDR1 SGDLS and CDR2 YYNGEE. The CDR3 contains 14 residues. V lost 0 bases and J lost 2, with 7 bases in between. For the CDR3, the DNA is TGTGCCAGCAGCGTAGCTACTTTCACAGATACGCAGTATTTT. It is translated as CASSVATFTDTQYF.

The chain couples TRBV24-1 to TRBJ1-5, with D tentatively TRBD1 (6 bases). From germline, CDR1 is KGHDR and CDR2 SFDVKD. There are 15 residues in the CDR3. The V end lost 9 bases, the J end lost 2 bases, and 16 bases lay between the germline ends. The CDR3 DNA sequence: TGTGCCACCGCTCACAGTGAGGGGGGCAATCAGCCCCAGCATTTT. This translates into CATAHSEGGNQPQHF.

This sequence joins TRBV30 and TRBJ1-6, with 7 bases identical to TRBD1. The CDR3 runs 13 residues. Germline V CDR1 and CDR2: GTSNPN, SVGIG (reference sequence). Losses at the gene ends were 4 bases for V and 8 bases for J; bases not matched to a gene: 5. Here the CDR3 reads CAWTVTGHSPLHF. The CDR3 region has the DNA TGTGCCTGGACTGTGACAGGGCATTCACCCCTCCACTTT.

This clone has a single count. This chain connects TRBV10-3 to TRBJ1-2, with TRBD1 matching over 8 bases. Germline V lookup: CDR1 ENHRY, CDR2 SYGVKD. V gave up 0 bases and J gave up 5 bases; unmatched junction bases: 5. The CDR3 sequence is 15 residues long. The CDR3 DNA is TGTGCCATCAGTGAGTCGACAGGGGAAGGGTATGGCTACACCTTC. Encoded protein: CAISESTGEGYGYTF.

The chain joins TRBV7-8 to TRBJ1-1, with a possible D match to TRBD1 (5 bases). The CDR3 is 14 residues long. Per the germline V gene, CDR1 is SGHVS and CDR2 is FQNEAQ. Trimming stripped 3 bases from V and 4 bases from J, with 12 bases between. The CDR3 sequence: CASSLMQGVTEAFF. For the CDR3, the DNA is TGTGCCAGCAGCTTGATGCAGGGCGTCACTGAAGCTTTCTTT.

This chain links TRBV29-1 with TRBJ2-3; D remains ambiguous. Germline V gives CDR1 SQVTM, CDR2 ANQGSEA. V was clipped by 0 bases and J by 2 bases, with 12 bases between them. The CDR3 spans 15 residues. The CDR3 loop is CSVEDPTDFTDTQYF. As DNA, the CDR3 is TGCAGCGTTGAAGATCCGACCGACTTCACAGATACGCAGTATTTT.

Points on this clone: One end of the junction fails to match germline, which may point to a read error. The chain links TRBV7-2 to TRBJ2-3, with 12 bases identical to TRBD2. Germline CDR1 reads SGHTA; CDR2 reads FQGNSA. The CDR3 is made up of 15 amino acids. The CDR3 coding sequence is TGTGCCAGCACCTTAGGACTAGCGGGACCAGATACGCAGTATTTT. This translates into CASTLGLAGPDTQYF.

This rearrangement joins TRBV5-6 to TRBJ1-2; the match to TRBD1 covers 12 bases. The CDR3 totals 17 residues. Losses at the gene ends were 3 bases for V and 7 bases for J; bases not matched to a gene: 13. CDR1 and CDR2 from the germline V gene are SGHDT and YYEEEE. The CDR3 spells CASSWDRGLLFSPGYTF. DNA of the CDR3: TGTGCCAGCAGCTGGGACAGGGGGCTTTTATTCTCGCCTGGCTACACCTTC. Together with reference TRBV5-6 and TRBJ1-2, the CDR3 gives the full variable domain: DAGVTQSPTHLIKTRGQQVTLRCSPKSGHDTVSWYQQALGQGPQFIFQYYEEEERQRGNFPDRFSGHQFPNYSSELNVNALLLGDSALYLCASSWDRGLLFSPGYTFGSGTRLTVV.

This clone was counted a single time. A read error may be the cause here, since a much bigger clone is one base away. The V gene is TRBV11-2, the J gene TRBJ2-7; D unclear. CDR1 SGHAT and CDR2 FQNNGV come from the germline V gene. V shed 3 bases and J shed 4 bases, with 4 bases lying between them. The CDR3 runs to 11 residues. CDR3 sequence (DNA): TGTGCCAGCAGCTTCCTTTACGAGCAGTACTTC. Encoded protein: CASSFLYEQYF. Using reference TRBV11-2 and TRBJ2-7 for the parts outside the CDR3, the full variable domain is EAGVAQSPRYKIIEKRQSVAFWCNPISGHATLYWYQQILGQGPKLLIQFQNNGVVDDSQLPKDRFSAERLKGVDSTLKIQPAKLEDSAVYLCASSFLYEQYFGPGTRLTVT.

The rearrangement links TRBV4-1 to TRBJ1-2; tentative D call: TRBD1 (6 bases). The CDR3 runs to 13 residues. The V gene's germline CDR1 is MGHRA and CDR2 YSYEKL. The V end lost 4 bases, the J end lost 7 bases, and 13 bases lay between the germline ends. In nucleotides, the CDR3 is TGCGCCAGCAGCCCGCAGGGGAACGTTGGCTACACCTTC. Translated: CASSPQGNVGYTF.

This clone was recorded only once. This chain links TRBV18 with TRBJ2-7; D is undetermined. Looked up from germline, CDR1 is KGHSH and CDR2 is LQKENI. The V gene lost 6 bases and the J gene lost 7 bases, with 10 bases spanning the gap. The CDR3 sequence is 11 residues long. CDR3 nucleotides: TGTGCCAGCTCCCCCAGAGTGGAGCAGTACTTC. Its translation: CASSPRVEQYF.

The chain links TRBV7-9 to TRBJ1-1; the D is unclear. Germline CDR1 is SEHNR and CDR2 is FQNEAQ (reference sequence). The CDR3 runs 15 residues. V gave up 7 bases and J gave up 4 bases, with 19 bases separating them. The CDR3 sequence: CASNPRVSGSTEAFF. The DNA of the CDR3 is TGTGCCAGCAACCCCCGGGTGAGTGGTAGCACTGAAGCTTTCTTT. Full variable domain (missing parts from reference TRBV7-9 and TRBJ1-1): DTGVSQNPRHKITKRGQNVTFRCDPISEHNRLYWYRQTLGQGPEFLTYFQNEAQLEKSRLLSDRFSAERPKGSFSTLEIQRTEQGDSAMYLCASNPRVSGSTEAFFGQGTRLTVV.

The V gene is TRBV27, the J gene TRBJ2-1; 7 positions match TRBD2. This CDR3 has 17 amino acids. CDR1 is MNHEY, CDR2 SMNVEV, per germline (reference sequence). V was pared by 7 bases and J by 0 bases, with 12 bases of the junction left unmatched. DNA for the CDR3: TGTGCCAGCAACCCGGCTAGCGGAGCCATCTCCTACAATGAGCAGTTCTTC. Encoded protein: CASNPASGAISYNEQFF.

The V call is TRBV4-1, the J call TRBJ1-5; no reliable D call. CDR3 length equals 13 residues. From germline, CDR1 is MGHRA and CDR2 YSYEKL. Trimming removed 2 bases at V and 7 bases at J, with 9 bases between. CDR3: CASSQWLRQPQHF. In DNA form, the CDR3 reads TGCGCCAGCAGCCAATGGCTTAGGCAGCCCCAGCATTTT.

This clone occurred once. The CDR3, as DNA: TGTGCCACCGACGACGGGACAGGACGGTATTTT. It encodes CATDDGTGRYF. V usage is TRBV10-3 and J usage is TRBJ2-3, with 8 bases identical to TRBD1. CDR3 size: 11 residues. Unmatched junction bases numbered 11, after V lost 10 bases and J lost 14 bases. The germline V gene has CDR1 ENHRY and CDR2 SYGVKD.

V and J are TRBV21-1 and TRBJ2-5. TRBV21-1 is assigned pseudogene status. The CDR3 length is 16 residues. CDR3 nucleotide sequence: TGTGCCAGCAGCAAGGACGGTACCAAACTCCAAGAGACCCAGTACTTC. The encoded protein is CASSKDGTKLQETQYF.

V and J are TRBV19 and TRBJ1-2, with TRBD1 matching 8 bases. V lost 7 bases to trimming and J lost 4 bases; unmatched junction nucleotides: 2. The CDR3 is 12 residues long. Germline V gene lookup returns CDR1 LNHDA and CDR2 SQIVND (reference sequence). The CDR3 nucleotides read TGTGCCAGTAAGGGACAGGTCTATGGCTACACCTTC. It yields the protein CASKGQVYGYTF.

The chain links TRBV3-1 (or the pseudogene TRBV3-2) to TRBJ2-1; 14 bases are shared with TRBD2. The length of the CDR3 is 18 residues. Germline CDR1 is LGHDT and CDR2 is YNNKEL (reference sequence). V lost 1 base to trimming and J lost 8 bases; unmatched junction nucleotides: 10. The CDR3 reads CASSQGVRLAGGTDEQFF. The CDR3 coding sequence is TGTGCCAGCAGCCAAGGAGTCCGACTAGCGGGAGGGACGGATGAGCAGTTCTTC.

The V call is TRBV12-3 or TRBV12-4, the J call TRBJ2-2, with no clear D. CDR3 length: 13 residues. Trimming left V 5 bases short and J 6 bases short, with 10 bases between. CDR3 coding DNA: TGTGCCAGCAGTGCTATAAGCCCCGGGGAGCTGTTTTTT. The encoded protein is CASSAISPGELFF.